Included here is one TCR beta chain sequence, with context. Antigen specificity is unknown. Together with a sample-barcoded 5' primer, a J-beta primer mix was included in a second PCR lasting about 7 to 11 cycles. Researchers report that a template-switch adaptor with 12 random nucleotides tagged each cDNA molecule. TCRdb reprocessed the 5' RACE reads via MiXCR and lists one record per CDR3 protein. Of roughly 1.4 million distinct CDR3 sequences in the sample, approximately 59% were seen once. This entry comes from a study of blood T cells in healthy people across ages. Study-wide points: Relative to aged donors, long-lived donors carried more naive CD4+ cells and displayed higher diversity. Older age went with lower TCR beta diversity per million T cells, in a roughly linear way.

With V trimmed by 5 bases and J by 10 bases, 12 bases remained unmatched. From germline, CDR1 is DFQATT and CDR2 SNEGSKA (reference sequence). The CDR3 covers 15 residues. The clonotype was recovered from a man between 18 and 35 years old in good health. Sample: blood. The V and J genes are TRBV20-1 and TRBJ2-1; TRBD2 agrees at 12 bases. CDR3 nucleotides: TGCAGTGCTTCAGGACTAGCGGGGCGGACCTACGAGCAGTTCTTC. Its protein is CSASGLAGRTYEQFF.